This T cell receptor (beta chain) stems from a study of cytomegalovirus exposure and HLA in healthy donors. Background on the study: A preliminary data release comprised tens of millions of unique TCRs obtained from HLA-typed donors.

Germline CDR1 PRHDT, CDR2 FYEKMQ (reference sequence). The CDR3 is 15 amino acids. V was trimmed by 6 bases and J by 7 bases, leaving 16 bases between them. General study findings and limits: There was a cluster of highly shared sequence variants that was likely a sequencing artifact.

Nobody recorded the CMV serostatus of this donor. For this clone: As yet, its antigen is unknown.

The PCR was carried out with 60 Vbeta primers and 13 Jbeta primers. TCRdb's copy holds only in-frame clones and misses some; the assay was immunoSEQ multiplex PCR. This table holds some 130,000 clones, roughly 69% found once. This TCR came from a human donor in good health. The chain recombines TRBV13 with TRBJ1-6, with D possibly being TRBD1 (5 bases). The sample comprised PBMCs. CDR3 DNA sequence: TGTGCCAGCAGGCGGGACGGACCAACAAATTCACCCCTCCACTTT. Amino acids: CASRRDGPTNSPLHF.